The 10 T cell receptor beta chains given below trace back to one sample, sequenced in a study of blood T cell repertoires in COVID-19. Assay: immunoSEQ multiplex PCR; the TCRdb copy retains only in-frame clones and omits some. The profile shows about 210,000 clones, around 89% of them singletons. The material sequenced was peripheral blood. The receptors originated from a woman in her thirties or forties with acute or convalescent COVID-19.

The CDR3 spells CASTFSGAQETQYF. CDR3 coding DNA: TGTGCCAGCACCTTCTCGGGAGCTCAAGAGACCCAGTACTTC. The chain is built from TRBV6-5 and TRBJ2-5; D possibly corresponds to TRBD2 (6 bases). Germline V lookup: CDR1 MNHEY, CDR2 SVGAGI. This CDR3 spans 14 amino acids. The V end was cut by 7 bases, the J end by 2 bases, with 14 bases between.

The gene calls are TRBV1 and TRBJ2-7; the table names TRBD2, a call not compared with the DNA. TRBV1 is deemed a pseudogene. CDR3 length: 19 amino acids. The CDR3 DNA sequence: TGCACCAGCAGCCACCGGGGACTAGCGGGGGGCGAGAGCTCCTACGAGCAGTACGTC. Translating gives CTSSHRGLAGGESSYEQYV.

The gene calls are TRBV18 and TRBJ1-1; TRBD1 matches 8 bases. Trimming took 2 bases from V and 10 from J; bases not matched to a gene: 6. Germline values: CDR1 KGHSH, CDR2 LQKENI. This CDR3 contains 13 residues. The CDR3 reads CASSPFLDRVAFF. In nucleotides, the CDR3 is TGTGCCAGCTCACCATTTCTGGACAGGGTAGCTTTCTTT.

V and J are TRBV28 and TRBJ1-5, with D possibly being TRBD1 (5 bases). V was pared by 9 bases and J by 2 bases, with 14 bases between. This CDR3 region has 14 residues. Germline V gene lookup returns CDR1 MDHEN and CDR2 SYDVKM. CDR3 protein: CASGIQGGNQPQHF. In DNA, the CDR3 is TGTGCCAGTGGCATCCAGGGCGGCAATCAGCCCCAGCATTTT.

The rearrangement joins TRBV27 to TRBJ1-4, with TRBD1 matching 7 bases. The CDR3 has 15 amino acids. Germline V gene sequence: CDR1 MNHEY, CDR2 SMNVEV (reference sequence). With 1 base clipped from V and 5 bases from J, the junction kept 4 bases outside the gene matches. The CDR3 here is CASSLWAGGNEKLFF. CDR3 DNA: TGTGCCAGCAGTTTATGGGCAGGGGGAAATGAAAAACTGTTTTTT.

V gene TRBV5-4 combines with J gene TRBJ1-2, with 9 bases identical to TRBD1. The CDR3 contains 18 residues. Germline trimming cut 4 bases from V and 7 bases from J; bases unmatched to any gene: 20. Germline CDR1 SGHNT, CDR2 YYREEE (reference sequence). CDR3: CASSREGQGFLGWSGYTF. CDR3 nucleotides: TGTGCCAGCAGCCGGGAGGGACAGGGTTTTCTTGGTTGGAGTGGCTACACCTTC.

The V call is TRBV21-1, the J call TRBJ2-7; the D call in the table, TRBD2, was not verified against the DNA. TRBV21-1 is recorded as a pseudogene. The CDR3 is 18 residues long. In nucleotides, the CDR3 is TGTGCCAGCAGCGCAGGGGAGGGGTTGGGTTTTGTAGTTTACGAGCAGTACGTC. Protein product: CASSAGEGLGFVVYEQYV.

This chain uses TRBV6-1 with TRBJ1-2, with D possibly matching TRBD1 (5 bases). V lost 5 bases and J 10 bases, leaving 26 bases between the germline ends. Germline CDR1 reads MNHNS; CDR2 reads SASEGT. The CDR3 spans 16 residues. CDR3 DNA sequence: TGTGCCAGCAGTAAAGGGGCCGCCTTTGACGGGAACTCCTACACCTTC. As protein: CASSKGAAFDGNSYTF.

V is TRBV29-1 and J is TRBJ2-2; 9 bases are a match to TRBD1. V shed 7 bases and J 1 base; nucleotides not matched to a gene: 4. The CDR3 covers 14 residues. In germline, CDR1 is SQVTM, CDR2 ANQGSEA. This CDR3 reads CSATGGGNTGELFF. In DNA, the CDR3 is TGCAGCGCAACAGGGGGCGGGAACACCGGGGAGCTGTTTTTT.

The chain joins TRBV24-1 to TRBJ1-6, with a weak D call TRBD1 (5 bases). V was pared by 9 bases and J by 8 bases, with 16 bases between. This CDR3 region has 14 residues. Per germline, CDR1 KGHDR and CDR2 SFDVKD. The CDR3 sequence is CATVGGDDDSPLHF. For the CDR3, the DNA is TGTGCCACCGTCGGGGGGGATGATGATTCACCCCTCCACTTT.